This T cell receptor beta chain emerged from a study of T cells in Graves' hyperthyroidism and ophthalmopathy. Enrolled ophthalmopathy patients presented with a Clinical Activity Score of at least 3, a NOSPECS grade of at least 4, and disease duration under 3 months. Thyroid ultrasound and orbital computed tomography, with clinical symptoms and serum thyroxine and TRAb, informed diagnoses. Overall study findings and caveats: The blood repertoire included most of the expanded thyroid clonotypes above 0.001.

V lost 4 bases and J 1 base, leaving 17 bases between the germline ends. Germline-derived CDR1 and CDR2 are MGHRA and YSYEKL. This CDR3 has 16 amino acids. Authors of the study amplified TCR beta CDR3 regions from RNA transcripts. With the HTBI primer set, the TCR CDR3 went through a first round of RT-PCR. Each CDR3 protein gets one entry after TCRdb re-called the multiplex PCR reads with MiXCR. Among some 550,000 distinct CDR3 sequences listed, roughly 15% were seen once. Points on this clonotype: Its antigen is unknown.

The material sequenced was blood. The receptor was isolated from a woman in her thirties or forties with Graves' ophthalmopathy. The rearrangement uses TRBV4-1 and TRBJ2-7; D possibly corresponds to TRBD2 (6 bases). The CDR3, as DNA: TGCGCCAGCAGCCTTCAACTTGCGGGAACATCCTACGAGCAGTACTTC. Its protein is CASSLQLAGTSYEQYF.